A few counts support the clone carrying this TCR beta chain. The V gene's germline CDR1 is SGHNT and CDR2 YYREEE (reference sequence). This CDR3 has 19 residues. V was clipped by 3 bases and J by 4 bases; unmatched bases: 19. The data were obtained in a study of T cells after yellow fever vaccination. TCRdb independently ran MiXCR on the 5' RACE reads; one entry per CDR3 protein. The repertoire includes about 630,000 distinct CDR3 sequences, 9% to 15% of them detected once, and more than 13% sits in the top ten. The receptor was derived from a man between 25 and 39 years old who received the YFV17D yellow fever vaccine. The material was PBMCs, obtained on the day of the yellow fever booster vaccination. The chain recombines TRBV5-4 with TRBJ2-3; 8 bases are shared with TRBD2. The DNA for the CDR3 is TGTGCCAGCAGCTCCACCCCTCAGCGGGGGACGAGTGTAGCAGATACGCAGTATTTT. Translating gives CASSSTPQRGTSVADTQYF.